A selection of T cell receptor beta chains follows, all from one sample in a study of blood T cells in healthy people across ages. One entry per CDR3 protein, called by TCRdb with MiXCR from the 5' RACE reads. This repertoire shows just under 900,000 distinct CDR3 sequences, 29% found once; its top ten account for roughly 17%. The material sequenced was blood. The receptors originated from a woman aged 80 or older in good health. Both conserved end residues are part of each CDR3. The order of the fields is clone size, V gene, J gene, D gene, CDR3 protein, CDR3 DNA. D genes are given only for firm matches. Only part of the rows carry a size: once, few, many, or a class if the clone is expanded.

>many|TRBV6-1|TRBJ2-7|TRBD1
CASSRTGGGEQYF
TGTGCCAGCAGCAGGACAGGGGGTGGGGAGCAGTACTTC
>-|TRBV24-1|TRBJ1-1|-
CATSDVGEAFF
TGTGCCACCAGTGATGTGGGAGAAGCTTTCTTT
>-|TRBV9|TRBJ2-5|TRBD2
CASSVASLAGQETQYF
TGTGCCAGCAGCGTAGCCTCACTAGCGGGACAAGAGACCCAGTACTTC
>many|TRBV29-1|TRBJ2-5|-
CSGGLMRETQYF
TGCAGCGGTGGACTAATGAGGGAGACCCAGTACTTC
>-|TRBV7-6|TRBJ2-7|-
CASNTLMERTPYEQYF
TGTGCCAGCAACACCCTCATGGAGCGGACCCCCTACGAGCAGTACTTC
>-|TRBV7-9|TRBJ2-3|-
CASSLGSLPTDTQYF
TGTGCCAGCAGCTTAGGCTCACTTCCCACAGATACGCAGTATTTT
>many|TRBV4-3|TRBJ1-4|-
CASSLGRVGEKLFF
TGCGCCAGCAGCCTCGGGCGGGTCGGAGAAAAACTGTTTTTT
>-|TRBV5-1|TRBJ2-2|TRBD1
CASSSETGVTGERFF
TGCGCCAGCAGCTCTGAGACAGGGGTCACCGGGGAGCGGTTTTTT
>many|TRBV6-2/TRBV6-3|TRBJ1-1|TRBD1
CASSRETGNEAFF
TGTGCCAGCAGCCGAGAGACAGGGAATGAAGCTTTCTTT
>few|TRBV15|TRBJ1-6|-
CATSFGGTGGSPLHF
TGTGCCACCAGCTTCGGCGGGACGGGGGGTTCACCCCTCCACTTT
>-|TRBV6-5|TRBJ1-1|-
CATPRGTEAFF
TGTGCCACCCCTCGGGGGACTGAAGCTTTCTTT
>many|TRBV7-9|TRBJ2-3|-
CASSPGSSDTQYF
TGTGCCAGCAGCCCCGGGAGTTCCGATACGCAGTATTTT
>many|TRBV4-3|TRBJ1-2|-
CASSQAQVGASWGGYTF
TGCGCCAGCAGCCAAGCCCAGGTCGGGGCGTCCTGGGGTGGCTACACCTTC
>many|TRBV28|TRBJ2-7|TRBD2
CASSGLAGGPELYYEQYF
TGTGCCAGCAGTGGACTAGCGGGGGGGCCAGAATTATATTACGAGCAGTACTTC
>many|TRBV29-1|TRBJ2-1|TRBD2
CSVAGGWSYNEQFF
TGCAGCGTAGCGGGGGGTTGGTCCTACAATGAGCAGTTCTTC
>few|TRBV18|TRBJ2-4|-
CASSGQGGAKNIQYF
TGTGCCAGCTCAGGACAAGGGGGAGCCAAAAACATTCAGTACTTC
>many|TRBV3-1|TRBJ2-3|TRBD1
CASSLGTVTDTQYF
TGTGCCAGCAGCCTTGGGACAGTCACAGATACGCAGTATTTT
>-|TRBV5-6|TRBJ2-7|TRBD2
CASGSSSGPYEQYF
TGTGCCAGCGGTAGCTCTAGCGGTCCCTACGAGCAGTACTTC
>-|TRBV20-1|TRBJ1-4|-
CSARVVSTNEKLFF
TGCAGTGCTAGGGTAGTCAGCACTAATGAAAAACTGTTTTTT
>-|TRBV29-1|TRBJ2-2|TRBD1
CSVVQGASGELFF
TGCAGCGTTGTCCAGGGGGCTTCCGGGGAGCTGTTTTTT
>many|TRBV7-9|TRBJ2-6|-
CASSLGVSISGANVLTF
TGTGCCAGCAGCTTAGGGGTCAGCATCTCTGGGGCCAACGTCCTGACTTTC
>-|TRBV15|TRBJ1-2|-
CAASITRQGSEGYTF
TGTGCCGCCAGCATAACTCGCCAGGGGAGCGAAGGCTACACCTTC
>many|TRBV4-3|TRBJ1-6|-
CASSQVLRAENSPLHF
TGCGCCAGCAGCCAAGTTCTAAGGGCGGAGAATTCACCCCTCCACTTT
>few|TRBV7-8|TRBJ1-2|-
CASSLGPTGAVGYTF
TGTGCCAGCAGCTTAGGCCCGACAGGCGCGGTTGGCTACACCTTC
>-|TRBV7-9|TRBJ2-5|TRBD1
CASSLTSTGGGETQYF
TGTGCCAGCAGCCTTACTTCGACAGGGGGCGGGGAGACCCAGTACTTC
>-|TRBV10-3|TRBJ2-7|-
CAISTGNYERYF
TGTGCCATCAGCACAGGGAACTACGAGCGGTACTTC
>many|TRBV7-2|TRBJ2-6|-
CASRRGTNVLTF
TGTGCCAGCAGGAGGGGGACCAACGTCCTGACTTTC
>few|TRBV7-2|TRBJ1-1|-
CASSLPANTEAFF
TGTGCCAGCAGCTTACCGGCAAACACTGAAGCTTTCTTT
>-|TRBV7-6|TRBJ2-1|-
CASSRSGTRYNEQFF
TGTGCCAGCAGCCGATCCGGGACCCGGTACAATGAGCAGTTCTTC
>-|TRBV12-3/TRBV12-4|TRBJ2-3|-
CASSPLAVRTDTQYF
TGTGCCAGCAGTCCCTTAGCGGTGAGAACAGATACGCAGTATTTT
>many|TRBV12-3/TRBV12-4|TRBJ1-2|TRBD1
CASTPETGARGGYTF
TGTGCCAGCACACCGGAAACAGGGGCCAGGGGTGGCTACACCTTC
>-|TRBV5-1|TRBJ2-7|-
CASSSSGGFGEQYF
TGCGCCAGCAGCTCTTCTGGGGGGTTTGGCGAGCAGTACTTC
>-|TRBV27|TRBJ2-7|-
CASSYRTESSYEQYF
TGTGCCAGCAGTTACAGGACAGAAAGCTCCTACGAGCAGTACTTC
>once|TRBV7-2|TRBJ2-3|-
CAGSHPQPDTQYF
TGTGCCGGCAGCCACCCTCAGCCAGATACGCAGTATTTT
>-|TRBV7-9|TRBJ1-1|-
CASSSLNPDLGKAFF
TGTGCCAGCAGCTCCCTAAACCCGGATCTCGGCAAAGCTTTCTTT
>many|TRBV12-3/TRBV12-4|TRBJ2-7|TRBD1
CASSPSPQGAREQYF
TGTGCCAGCAGTCCGAGTCCACAGGGGGCCCGCGAGCAGTACTTC
>-|TRBV11-2|TRBJ2-4|-
CASSSLAAKNIQYF
TGTGCTAGCAGCTCCCTTGCAGCCAAAAACATTCAGTACTTC
>many|TRBV20-1|TRBJ1-2|-
CSARDGGDGYTF
TGCAGTGCTAGAGACGGCGGGGATGGCTACACCTTC
>-|TRBV6-2/TRBV6-3|TRBJ1-2|TRBD1
CASSPSTVGQGNLYGYTF
TGTGCCAGCAGTCCTTCAACCGTGGGACAGGGGAACCTCTATGGCTACACCTTC
>many|TRBV4-1|TRBJ2-5|TRBD1
CASSQVGTGRETQYF
TGCGCCAGCAGCCAAGTTGGGACAGGGAGGGAGACCCAGTACTTC
>-|TRBV27|TRBJ2-2|TRBD2
CASLSSGGANTGELFF
TGTGCCAGCCTTTCTAGCGGGGGGGCGAACACCGGGGAGCTGTTTTTT
>-|TRBV4-1|TRBJ2-2|TRBD1
CASSQADRGAGELFF
TGCGCCAGCAGCCAAGCAGACAGGGGGGCCGGGGAGCTGTTTTTT
>-|TRBV6-2/TRBV6-3|TRBJ2-7|TRBD2
CASRTSAYSYEQYF
TGTGCCAGTCGAACTAGCGCCTACTCCTACGAGCAGTACTTC
>many|TRBV6-5|TRBJ1-6|-
CASSLSGTSYNSPLHF
TGTGCCAGCAGTTTATCCGGGACAAGCTATAATTCACCCCTCCACTTT